These 20 T cell receptor beta chains share one sample of origin, sequenced in a study of CD8 T cells in Susac syndrome. Random-hexamer reverse transcription was applied to about 0.45 to 1 ug RNA. TCRdb reprocessed the immunoSEQ multiplex PCR reads via MiXCR and lists one record per CDR3 protein. The table lists about 300,000 distinct CDR3 sequences, around nine tenths of them singletons. The material sequenced was CD8+ T cells from PBMCs. Every receptor here comes from a human donor with multiple sclerosis.

The chain uses TRBV6-9 and TRBJ1-4; no firm D call. CDR1 is MNHGY and CDR2 is SVAAGI in the germline V gene. Trimming stripped 6 bases from V and 1 base from J, with 24 bases between. This CDR3 is built from 19 residues. Written as DNA, the CDR3 is TGTGCCAGCAGCCTCCCTGGCAGCAAAAAGGCAGGAACTAATGAAAAACTGTTTTTT. This sequence encodes CASSLPGSKKAGTNEKLFF.

The genes are TRBV3-1 and TRBJ2-7; TRBD2 might be the D (6 bases). The germline gives CDR1 LGHDT, CDR2 YNNKEL (reference sequence). The CDR3 has 15 residues. V was shortened by 1 base and J by 2 bases, with 12 bases between the two germline ends. The CDR3 bases are TGTGCCAGCAGCCAAGGGGGGGTAAGGGCCTACGAGCAGTACTTC. Its translation: CASSQGGVRAYEQYF.

The chain carries TRBV11-1 and TRBJ2-3; no firm D call. This CDR3 spans 15 amino acids. Germline V lookup: CDR1 SGHAT, CDR2 FQDESV (reference sequence). The germline V and J ends were trimmed by 5 bases and 2 bases, with 14 bases remaining between them. This chain's CDR3 is CASSRDSDDTDTQYF. The CDR3 nucleotides are TGTGCCAGCAGCCGAGACTCCGACGACACAGATACGCAGTATTTT.

This chain links TRBV19 with TRBJ2-1; TRBD2 agrees at 13 bases. Trimming at V came to 4 bases and at J to 4 bases, leaving 1 base not matched to a gene. Germline lookup yields CDR1 LNHDA and CDR2 SQIVND (reference sequence). The CDR3 consists of 15 residues. In DNA, the CDR3 is TGTGCCAGTAGTAAACTAGCGGGGGGGTACAATGAGCAGTTCTTC. It encodes CASSKLAGGYNEQFF.

The chain links TRBV29-1 to TRBJ1-2; TRBD1 matches at 7 bases. The trim removed 2 bases at V and 4 bases at J, leaving 1 base unmatched. The CDR3 is made up of 12 amino acids. CDR1 and CDR2 (germline): SQVTM, ANQGSEA. CDR3: CSVETGAYGYTF. The DNA for the CDR3 is TGCAGCGTTGAAACAGGGGCCTATGGCTACACCTTC.

The gene calls are TRBV13 and TRBJ2-7; D tentatively fits TRBD1 or TRBD2 (6 bases each). CDR1 is PRHDT and CDR2 is FYEKMQ in the germline V gene (reference sequence). CDR3 size: 15 residues. Between the trimmed V and J ends, which lost 3 bases and 1 base, there was a span of 13 bases. CDR3 in DNA: TGTGCCAGCAGCTTGGATGGCGGGACATCCTACGAGCAGTACTTC. Protein: CASSLDGGTSYEQYF.

The chain joins TRBV19 to TRBJ1-1, with D tentatively TRBD1 (5 bases). The V end lost 10 bases, the J end lost 1 base, and 10 bases lay between the germline ends. This CDR3 spans 12 amino acids. Germline CDR1 is LNHDA and CDR2 is SQIVND (reference sequence). Here the CDR3 DNA reads TGTGCCACTTTGACAGCGAACACTGAAGCTTTCTTT. Translating it yields CATLTANTEAFF.

The chain carries TRBV12-3 or TRBV12-4 and TRBJ1-3, with a tentative D call TRBD1 (6 bases). The CDR3 totals 13 residues. The V end was cut by 6 bases, the J end by 3 bases, with 9 bases between. The CDR3 sequence is CASSGQSGNTIYF. CDR3 sequence (DNA): TGTGCCAGCAGCGGACAGAGTGGAAACACCATATATTTT.

The CDR3 sequence: CASSQDLTGSNEKLFF. As DNA, the CDR3 is TGTGCCAGCAGCCAAGATTTAACAGGCAGTAATGAAAAACTGTTTTTT. This chain uses TRBV4-2 with TRBJ1-4, with a weak D call TRBD1 (5 bases). The CDR3 is 16 amino acids. Germline V lookup: CDR1 LGHNA, CDR2 YNFKEQ. Trimming shortened V by 0 bases and J by 4 bases, and 12 bases separated the two germline ends.

The rearrangement joins TRBV28 to TRBJ2-7; the D call may be TRBD1 or TRBD2 (5 bases each). CDR1 and CDR2 from the germline V gene are MDHEN and SYDVKM. V gave up 6 bases and J gave up 2 bases, with 14 bases separating them. This CDR3 comprises 14 residues. DNA for the CDR3: TGTGCCAGCAGACTTCGGGGACGGCCCTACGAGCAGTACTTC. Translated: CASRLRGRPYEQYF.

The rearrangement links TRBV6-1 to TRBJ2-1, with D possibly being TRBD1 (6 bases). Germline-derived CDR1 and CDR2 are MNHNS and SASEGT. This CDR3 region has 17 residues. V lost 0 bases, J lost 5 bases, and 17 bases lay in between. In DNA, the CDR3 is TGTGCCAGCAGTGAAGCGCAGGGGCAGGTCTTCGACAATGAGCAGTTCTTC. Its translation is CASSEAQGQVFDNEQFF.

The genes are TRBV3-1 and TRBJ2-3; 7 nucleotides agree with TRBD2. The CDR3 is made up of 16 amino acids. Germline V lookup: CDR1 LGHDT, CDR2 YNNKEL (reference sequence). J gave up 6 bases and V 0 bases, and 9 bases lay outside the gene matches. The CDR3 region is CASSQEWREGPDTQYF. In nucleotides, the CDR3 is TGTGCCAGCAGCCAAGAATGGAGGGAGGGCCCCGATACGCAGTATTTT.

The chain couples TRBV6-5 to TRBJ2-1, with a possible D match to TRBD1 (6 bases). Germline V gene sequence: CDR1 MNHEY, CDR2 SVGAGI. The CDR3 length is 14 residues. Trimming pared 5 bases from V and 2 bases from J, leaving 10 bases between. The CDR3 nucleotides read TGTGCCAGCAGTAACCGGGACACCTACAATGAGCAGTTCTTC. Translating gives CASSNRDTYNEQFF.

A remark on this clonotype: The junction differs from germline at one of its ends, possibly a read error. V and J are TRBV29-1 and TRBJ2-1; 7 bases agree with TRBD2. Germline assignment: CDR1 SQVTM and CDR2 ANQGSEA. There are 12 residues in the CDR3. The CDR3 DNA reads TGCAGCGTGGAAGGCGGGAGCGGAGAGCAGTTCTTC. It is translated as CSVEGGSGEQFF.

The V call is TRBV27, the J call TRBJ2-7, with 7 nucleotides matching TRBD2. J was trimmed by 0 bases and V by 5 bases; bases with no gene match: 7. CDR3 size: 15 residues. Germline assignment: CDR1 MNHEY and CDR2 SMNVEV (reference sequence). CDR3 nucleotide sequence: TGTGCCAGCAGTGACCGCGGGGGATTCTCCTACGAGCAGTACTTC. It translates to CASSDRGGFSYEQYF.

The J gene is TRBJ2-7, the V gene TRBV19; 8 nucleotides agree with TRBD1. The CDR3 covers 14 residues. The J segment lost 3 bases and the V segment lost 3 bases, leaving 4 bases of the junction unmatched. CDR1 is LNHDA and CDR2 is SQIVND in the germline V gene (reference sequence). The CDR3 DNA reads TGTGCCAGTAGTATGGGGACAGGTGACTACGAGCAGTACTTC. Amino acids: CASSMGTGDYEQYF.

The chain recombines TRBV30 with TRBJ2-1; D may match TRBD1 or TRBD2 (5 bases each). CDR3 length: 16 amino acids. V lost 0 bases to trimming and J lost 5 bases, with 17 bases between them. Germline lookup yields CDR1 GTSNPN and CDR2 SVGIG (reference sequence). The CDR3 nucleotides read TGTGCCTGGAGTGTTTGGTCAGAGGGGCTTGACAATGAGCAGTTCTTC. Amino acid sequence: CAWSVWSEGLDNEQFF.

This chain connects TRBV7-9 to TRBJ1-1, with D possibly matching TRBD1 (5 bases). CDR3 length: 14 residues. Germline V gene data show CDR1 as SEHNR and CDR2 as FQNEAQ (reference sequence). V lost 5 bases and J 6 bases, leaving 16 bases between the germline ends. DNA of the CDR3: TGTGCCAGCAGCCCCCAGGGTAGGGGCGCTGAAGCTTTCTTT. Encoded protein: CASSPQGRGAEAFF.

V gene TRBV9 combines with J gene TRBJ1-1, with 9 bases matching TRBD1. V lost 4 bases, J lost 7 bases, and 8 bases stayed unmatched. Per the germline V gene, CDR1 is SGDLS and CDR2 is YYNGEE. This CDR3 is 14 amino acids long. The CDR3 loop reads CASSPSGQGYEAFF. CDR3 DNA: TGTGCCAGCAGCCCCTCCGGACAGGGGTATGAAGCTTTCTTT. The full variable domain, completed using reference TRBV9 and TRBJ1-1, is DSGVTQTPKHLITATGQRVTLRCSPRSGDLSVYWYQQSLDQGLQFLIQYYNGEERAKGNILERFSAQQFPDLHSELNLSSLELGDSALYFCASSPSGQGYEAFFGQGTRLTVV.

This chain links TRBV19 with TRBJ2-1, with D possibly TRBD2 on 5 matching bases. Germline CDR1 and CDR2: LNHDA and SQIVND (reference sequence). The CDR3 runs 11 residues. The V end lost 5 bases, the J end lost 10 bases, and 9 bases lay between the germline ends. This CDR3 reads CASSSGSEQFF. The CDR3 nucleotides read TGTGCCAGTAGTTCGGGGAGCGAGCAGTTCTTC.